This T cell receptor (beta chain) was retrieved from a study of shared clonotypes between healthy human individuals. Points from the study as a whole: Lower generation probabilities were found for non-shared clonotypes than for those shared by all four donors.

This clone was seen a single time. Its specificity is unknown. The same CDR3 also results from other DNA sequences found in this sample. Clones were read by immunoSEQ multiplex PCR, and TCRdb kept only the in-frame ones, dropping some. The sample records about 2 million clones, about 95% being singletons. V shed 1 base, J shed 0 bases, and the junction held 4 bases outside the gene matches. This CDR3 is built from 16 residues. Germline CDR1 reads SGHTA; CDR2 reads FQGNSA. The chain links TRBV7-2 to TRBJ2-3; 7 bases are a match to TRBD2. The source of this sequence is a man aged 18 to 29 in good health. Sequenced input: naive CD4+ T cells sorted from blood. The sample's subset: CD45RA+ positively selected. DNA of the CDR3: TGTGCCAGCAGCTTAGTGGGCGGGGGAAGCACAGATACGCAGTATTTT. It yields the protein CASSLVGGGSTDTQYF.